The 20 T cell receptor beta chains below were found in one sample sequenced in a study of CD8+ T cells in alopecia areata. cDNA reverse transcribed from extracted RNA served as the sequencing template. Profiled with immunoSEQ multiplex PCR; TCRdb holds only in-frame clones, not every one. The table lists fewer than 100,000 clones, roughly two fifths of them singletons. The specimen sequenced was CD4+ T cells sorted from blood. The source of these receptors is a human donor with alopecia areata.

This rearrangement joins TRBV29-1 to TRBJ2-5; D is perhaps TRBD1 or TRBD2 (5 bases each). Trimming cost V 4 bases and J 4 bases, with 13 bases left between them. This CDR3 is built from 13 residues. Germline V gene lookup returns CDR1 SQVTM and CDR2 ANQGSEA. This CDR3 reads CSVVRDGRETQYF. The DNA of the CDR3 is TGCAGCGTTGTCAGGGACGGTAGAGAGACCCAGTACTTC. Full variable domain (missing parts from reference TRBV29-1 and TRBJ2-5): SAVISQKPSRDICQRGTSLTIQCQVDSQVTMMFWYRQQPGQSLTLIATANQGSEATYESGFVIDKFPISRPNLTFSTLTVSNMSPEDSSIYLCSVVRDGRETQYFGPGTRLLVL.

This sequence joins TRBV10-3 and TRBJ1-1; D remains ambiguous. Germline CDR1 and CDR2: ENHRY and SYGVKD. The ends were cut back, 0 bases at V and 11 bases at J, with 13 bases in the middle. This CDR3 contains 13 residues. CDR3 in amino acids: CAISESSGGSAFF. The CDR3 DNA follows: TGTGCCATCAGTGAGTCGTCCGGAGGGTCTGCTTTCTTT.

This clone was seen more than once but under ten times. The V gene is TRBV6-6, the J gene TRBJ2-5; maybe TRBD1 (5 bases). CDR3 length: 15 amino acids. Germline values: CDR1 MNHNY, CDR2 SVGAGI (reference sequence). V lost 0 bases and J lost 5, with 13 bases in between. CDR3 residues: CASSYSKGATETQYF. CDR3 nucleotide sequence: TGTGCCAGCAGTTACTCGAAAGGGGCAACGGAGACCCAGTACTTC.

The count of this clone is one. The rearrangement joins TRBV5-4 to TRBJ2-2, with D tentatively TRBD2 (5 bases). V was clipped by 0 bases and J by 7 bases, with 7 bases between them. The CDR3 totals 13 residues. The germline gives CDR1 SGHNT, CDR2 YYREEE (reference sequence). The CDR3 DNA reads TGTGCCAGCAGCTTGGACGGAGGCGGGGAGCTGTTTTTT. Its translation is CASSLDGGGELFF.

This clone was detected only a few times. This same CDR3 is encoded by further DNA sequences in the sample. The chain links TRBV29-1 to TRBJ1-1; D possibly corresponds to TRBD1 (6 bases). CDR3 length equals 13 residues. V was shortened by 1 base and J by 1 base, with 7 bases between the two germline ends. Germline values: CDR1 SQVTM, CDR2 ANQGSEA. Here the CDR3 DNA reads TGCAGCGTTGAAGGACAGGAGAACACTGAAGCTTTCTTT. Translated: CSVEGQENTEAFF.

This chain uses TRBV29-1 with TRBJ2-7; TRBD1 matches at 9 bases. CDR3 length equals 12 residues. The V and J ends lost 6 bases and 5 bases, in that order; junction bases with no gene match: 5. Looked up from germline, CDR1 is SQVTM and CDR2 is ANQGSEA. This CDR3 is CSVNRGHNEQYF. The CDR3 bases are TGCAGCGTGAACAGGGGGCATAACGAGCAGTACTTC.

The chain is built from TRBV29-1 and TRBJ2-5, with D tentatively TRBD2 (7 bases). The germline CDR1 and CDR2 sequences are SQVTM and ANQGSEA. This CDR3 comprises 13 residues. V dropped 7 bases and J dropped 5 bases, with 17 bases sitting between them. CDR3 nucleotides: TGCAGCGCCGTAGAGGGGGGGGACGAGACCCAGTACTTC. Protein sequence: CSAVEGGDETQYF.

The chain is built from TRBV29-1 and TRBJ2-5; the D gene is possibly TRBD1 (5 bases). In germline, CDR1 is SQVTM, CDR2 ANQGSEA. The CDR3 is 13 amino acids. Trimming pared 4 bases from V and 5 bases from J, leaving 14 bases between. CDR3 sequence (DNA): TGCAGCGTTGGGGGCCGTGCCTTGGAGACCCAGTACTTC. Translated, it gives CSVGGRALETQYF.

This clone was observed a handful of times. The chain is built from TRBV6-5 and TRBJ1-5, with D perhaps TRBD1 (5 bases). There are 13 residues in the CDR3. V was cut by 6 bases and J by 7 bases, with 13 bases left in between. Germline V gives CDR1 MNHEY, CDR2 SVGAGI. The CDR3 coding sequence is TGTGCCAGCAGGTACCAGGGAAAACAGCCCCAGCATTTT. This codes for CASRYQGKQPQHF.

V is TRBV27 and J is TRBJ2-3; D call uncertain. The CDR3 has 15 amino acids. The V gene lost 2 bases and the J gene lost 4 bases, with 13 bases spanning the gap. Germline-derived CDR1 and CDR2 are MNHEY and SMNVEV (reference sequence). The CDR3 sequence is CASSLRPSGADTQYF. CDR3 nucleotides: TGTGCCAGCAGTTTAAGACCTTCAGGCGCAGATACGCAGTATTTT.

J is TRBJ2-1 and V is TRBV9, with unresolved D. Trimming left V 4 bases short and J 9 bases short, with 11 bases between. Germline CDR1 and CDR2: SGDLS and YYNGEE. This CDR3 has 12 amino acids. The CDR3 loop is CASSTNYAEQFF. The CDR3 coding sequence is TGTGCCAGCAGCACCAACTACGCTGAGCAGTTCTTC.

V gene TRBV11-3 combines with J gene TRBJ1-4; 10 bases agree with TRBD1. The germline CDR1 and CDR2 sequences are SGHNT and YENEEA. The CDR3 consists of 14 residues. With V trimmed by 3 bases and J by 8 bases, 3 bases remained unmatched. In DNA form, the CDR3 reads TGTGCCAGCAGCTTCATGGGACAGGGGGAAAAACTGTTTTTT. Residues: CASSFMGQGEKLFF.

A few counts support this clone. This chain connects TRBV29-1 to TRBJ2-7; the D gene is possibly TRBD1 (5 bases). The germline V gene has CDR1 SQVTM and CDR2 ANQGSEA. The CDR3 has 11 residues. Trimming took 6 bases from V and 3 from J, leaving 9 bases between them. The CDR3 nucleotides are TGCAGCGTAATCCAGGGCTACGAGCAGTACTTC. The encoded protein is CSVIQGYEQYF.

A word on this clone: Distinct nucleotide sequences in the sample also encode this CDR3. The chain employs TRBV30 and TRBJ2-7; D gene ambiguous. Germline V lookup: CDR1 GTSNPN, CDR2 SVGIG (reference sequence). CDR3 length equals 11 residues. V gave up 0 bases and J gave up 2 bases, with 2 bases separating them. The CDR3 region is CAWSVAYEQYF. CDR3 nucleotide sequence: TGTGCCTGGAGTGTTGCCTACGAGCAGTACTTC.

Points on this clone: Other DNA sequences in the same sample also yield this CDR3. The V gene is TRBV29-1, the J gene TRBJ2-5; D unresolved. Germline V gene lookup returns CDR1 SQVTM and CDR2 ANQGSEA. CDR3 length: 11 residues. Trimming removed 2 bases from V and 4 bases from J, with 5 bases in between. CDR3 amino acids: CSVESGETQYF. The CDR3 DNA follows: TGCAGCGTTGAATCGGGAGAGACCCAGTACTTC.

This clone was observed a handful of times. V gene TRBV30 combines with J gene TRBJ2-4, with D hard to call. The CDR3 has 13 amino acids. Germline assignment: CDR1 GTSNPN and CDR2 SVGIG (reference sequence). Trimming removed 1 base from V and 8 bases from J, with 12 bases in between. CDR3 nucleotide sequence: TGTGCCTGGAGTGGGGCAGGCCTGGACATTCAGTACTTC. Protein product: CAWSGAGLDIQYF.

The chain carries TRBV9 and TRBJ2-7, with 9 nucleotides matching TRBD2. Germline V gene lookup returns CDR1 SGDLS and CDR2 YYNGEE. The CDR3 spans 16 residues. V lost 4 bases to trimming and J lost 6 bases; unmatched junction nucleotides: 14. DNA of the CDR3: TGTGCCAGCAGCTGGGGGATGCTAGCGGGACCACCCGAGCAGTACTTC. Its translation: CASSWGMLAGPPEQYF.

The chain employs TRBV30 and TRBJ2-1, with 7 bases fitting TRBD1. Trimming cost V 8 bases and J 2 bases; bases outside gene matches: 3. The CDR3 contains 12 residues. Germline V gene sequence: CDR1 GTSNPN, CDR2 SVGIG (reference sequence). In DNA, the CDR3 is TGTGCCGGGACAGAGGCCTACAATGAGCAGTTCTTC. This sequence encodes CAGTEAYNEQFF.

This chain links TRBV29-1 with TRBJ2-5; 8 bases agree with TRBD1. CDR3 length: 13 residues. V dropped 7 bases and J dropped 2; count of bases not matched to a gene: 6. The germline CDR1 and CDR2 sequences are SQVTM and ANQGSEA. CDR3 loop: CSAVTGGQETQYF. CDR3 nucleotide sequence: TGCAGCGCAGTTACAGGGGGGCAAGAGACCCAGTACTTC.

V gene TRBV29-1 combines with J gene TRBJ2-7; 7 nucleotides match TRBD1. CDR3 length: 14 residues. Germline V gene lookup returns CDR1 SQVTM and CDR2 ANQGSEA. V shed 4 bases, J shed 5 bases, and the junction held 11 bases outside the gene matches. The CDR3 nucleotides read TGCAGCGTTGTAGAAACAGGGGAGAAGGACGAGCAGTACTTC. Translating gives CSVVETGEKDEQYF.